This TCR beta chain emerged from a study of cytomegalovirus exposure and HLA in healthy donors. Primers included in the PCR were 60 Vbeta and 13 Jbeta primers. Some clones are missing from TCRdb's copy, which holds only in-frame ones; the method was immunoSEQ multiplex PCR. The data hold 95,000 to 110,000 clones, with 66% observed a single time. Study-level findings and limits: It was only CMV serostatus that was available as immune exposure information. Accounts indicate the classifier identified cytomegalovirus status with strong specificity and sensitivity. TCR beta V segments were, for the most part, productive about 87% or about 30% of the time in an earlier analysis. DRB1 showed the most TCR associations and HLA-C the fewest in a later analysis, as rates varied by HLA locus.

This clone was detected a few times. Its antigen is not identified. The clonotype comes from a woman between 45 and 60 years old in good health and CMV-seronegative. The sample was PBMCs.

CDR3 residues: CASSSRTSGGLTTYEQYF. The DNA of the CDR3 is TGTGCCAGCAGCTCCCGGACTAGCGGGGGCCTAACAACCTACGAGCAGTACTTC. The chain recombines TRBV7-2 with TRBJ2-7, with 13 bases that match TRBD2. CDR1 and CDR2 (germline): SGHTA, FQGNSA. CDR3 length: 18 residues. V lost 4 bases to trimming and J lost 2 bases; unmatched junction nucleotides: 11.